The clone carrying this T cell receptor beta chain was seen only once. V lost 1 base and J lost 5, with 16 bases in between. CDR1 and CDR2 from the germline V gene are SGHNT and YYREEE (reference sequence). The CDR3 contains 16 residues. Across several immunoSEQ plates, the genomic DNA of each subset was split evenly. Using roughly 180 ng DNA, about 30,000 T cell genomes, the sorted-subset replicate PCRs were run. As processed by the authors: Filtering differed since immunoSEQ provided only junctions, with no quality scores. The table came from immunoSEQ multiplex PCR; TCRdb's copy has only in-frame clones and leaves some out. The DNA gave D and trimming, while V, J and clone size come from that table. The table lists around 2.1 million clones, 90% to 95% of them singletons. This record comes from a study of shared clonotypes between healthy human individuals. CD45RO-negative, CCR7-selected cells formed the naive CD8 fraction, which excluded terminally differentiated effector memory CD45RA+ cells. Donors, without exception, were Caucasian adults residing in Nashville, Tennessee.

The sample comprised naive CD8+ T cells from PBMCs. This TCR derives from a man between 18 and 29 years old in good health. Some clones in this sample may be carry-over from other donors' samples. This chain joins TRBV5-4 and TRBJ1-5; D perhaps matches TRBD1 (6 bases). The CDR3 loop reads CASSLYSPGGYQPQHF. In DNA, the CDR3 is TGTGCCAGCAGCTTGTATTCTCCGGGGGGCTATCAGCCCCAGCATTTT.